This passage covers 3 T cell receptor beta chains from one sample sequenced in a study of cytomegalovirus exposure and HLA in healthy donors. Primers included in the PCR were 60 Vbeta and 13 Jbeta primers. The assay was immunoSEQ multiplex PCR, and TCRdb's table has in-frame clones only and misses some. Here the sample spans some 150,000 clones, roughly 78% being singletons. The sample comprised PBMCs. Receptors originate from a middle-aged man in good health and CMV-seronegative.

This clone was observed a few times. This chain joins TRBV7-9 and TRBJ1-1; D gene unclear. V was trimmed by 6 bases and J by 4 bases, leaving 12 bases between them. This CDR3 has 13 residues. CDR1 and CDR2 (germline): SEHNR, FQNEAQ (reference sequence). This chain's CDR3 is CASRQPPGTEAFF. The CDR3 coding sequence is TGTGCCAGCAGACAACCCCCGGGCACTGAAGCTTTCTTT.

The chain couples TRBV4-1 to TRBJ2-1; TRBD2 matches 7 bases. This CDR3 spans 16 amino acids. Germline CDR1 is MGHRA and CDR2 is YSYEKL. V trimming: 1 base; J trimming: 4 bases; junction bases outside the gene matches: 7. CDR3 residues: CASSQGSASGYNEQFF. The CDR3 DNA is TGCGCCAGCAGCCAAGGTTCGGCTAGCGGATACAATGAGCAGTTCTTC.

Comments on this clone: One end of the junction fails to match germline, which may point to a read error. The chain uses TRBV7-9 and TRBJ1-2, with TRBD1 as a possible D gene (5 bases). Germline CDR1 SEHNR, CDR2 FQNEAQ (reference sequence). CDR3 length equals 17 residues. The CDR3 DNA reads TGTTCCAGCAGCTTAGGGCGCCCAGGGCGGCTATTCTATGGCTACACCTTC. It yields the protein CSSSLGRPGRLFYGYTF.